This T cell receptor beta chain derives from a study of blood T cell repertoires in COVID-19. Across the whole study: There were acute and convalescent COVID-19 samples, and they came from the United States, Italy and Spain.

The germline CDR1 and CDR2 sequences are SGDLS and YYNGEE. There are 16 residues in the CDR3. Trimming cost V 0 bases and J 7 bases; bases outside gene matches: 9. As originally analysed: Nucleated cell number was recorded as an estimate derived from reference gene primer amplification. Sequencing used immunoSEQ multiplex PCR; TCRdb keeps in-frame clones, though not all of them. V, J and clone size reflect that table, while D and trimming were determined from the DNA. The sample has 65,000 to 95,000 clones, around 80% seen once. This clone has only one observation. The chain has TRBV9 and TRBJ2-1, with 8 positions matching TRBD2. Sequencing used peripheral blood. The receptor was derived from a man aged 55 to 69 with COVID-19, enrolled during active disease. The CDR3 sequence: CASSVAIAGSENEQFF. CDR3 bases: TGTGCCAGCAGCGTAGCTATAGCGGGGTCTGAGAATGAGCAGTTCTTC.